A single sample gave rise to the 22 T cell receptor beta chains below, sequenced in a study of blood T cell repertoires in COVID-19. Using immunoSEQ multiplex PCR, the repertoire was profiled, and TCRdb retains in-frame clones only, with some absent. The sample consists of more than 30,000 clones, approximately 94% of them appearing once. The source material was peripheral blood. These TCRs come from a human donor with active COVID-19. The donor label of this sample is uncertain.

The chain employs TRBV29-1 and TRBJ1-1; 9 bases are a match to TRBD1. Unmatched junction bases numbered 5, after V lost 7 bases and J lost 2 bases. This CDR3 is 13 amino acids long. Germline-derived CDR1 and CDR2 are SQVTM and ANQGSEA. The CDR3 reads CSGLGQGNTEAFF. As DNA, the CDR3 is TGCAGCGGTTTGGGACAGGGAAACACTGAAGCTTTCTTT.

DNA for the CDR3: TGCGCCAGCAGTGAAATTGGGACAGGGTCCCACGAGCAGTACTTC. Translating gives CASSEIGTGSHEQYF. V is TRBV10-1 and J is TRBJ2-7, with 9 positions matching TRBD1. Losses at the gene ends were 3 bases for V and 5 bases for J; bases not matched to a gene: 8. Per germline, CDR1 WNHNN and CDR2 SYGVQD (reference sequence). CDR3 length: 15 amino acids.

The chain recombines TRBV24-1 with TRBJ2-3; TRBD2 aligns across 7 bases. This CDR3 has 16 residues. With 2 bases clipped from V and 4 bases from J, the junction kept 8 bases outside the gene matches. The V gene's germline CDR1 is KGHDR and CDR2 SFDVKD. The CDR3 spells CATSDSGREAPDTQYF. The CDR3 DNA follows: TGTGCCACCAGTGATTCCGGCCGGGAGGCACCAGATACGCAGTATTTT.

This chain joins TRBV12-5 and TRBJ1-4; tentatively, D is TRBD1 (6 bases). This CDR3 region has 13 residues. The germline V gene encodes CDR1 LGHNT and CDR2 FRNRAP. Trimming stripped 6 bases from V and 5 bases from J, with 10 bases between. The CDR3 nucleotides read TGTGCTAGTGGGGGGGGGCCGAATGAAAAACTGTTTTTT. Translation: CASGGGPNEKLFF.

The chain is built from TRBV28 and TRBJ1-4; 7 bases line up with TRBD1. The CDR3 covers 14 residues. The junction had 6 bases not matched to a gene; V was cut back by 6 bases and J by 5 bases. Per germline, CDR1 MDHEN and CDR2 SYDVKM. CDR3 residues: CASSGDSRNEKLFF. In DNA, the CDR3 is TGTGCCAGCAGCGGGGACAGTAGGAATGAAAAACTGTTTTTT.

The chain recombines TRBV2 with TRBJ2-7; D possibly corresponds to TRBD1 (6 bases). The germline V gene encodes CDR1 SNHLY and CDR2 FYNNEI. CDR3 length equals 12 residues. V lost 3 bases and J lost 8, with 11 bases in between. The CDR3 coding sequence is TGTGCCAGCAGTGATGACAGGCGGCAGCAGTACTTC. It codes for CASSDDRRQQYF.

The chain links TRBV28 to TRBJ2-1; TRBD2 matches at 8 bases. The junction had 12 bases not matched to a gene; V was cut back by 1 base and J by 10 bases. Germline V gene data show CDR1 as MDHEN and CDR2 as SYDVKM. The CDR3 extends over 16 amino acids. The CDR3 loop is CASSLFSAGERGEQFF. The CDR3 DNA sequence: TGTGCCAGCAGTTTATTCTCAGCGGGAGAACGGGGAGAGCAGTTCTTC.

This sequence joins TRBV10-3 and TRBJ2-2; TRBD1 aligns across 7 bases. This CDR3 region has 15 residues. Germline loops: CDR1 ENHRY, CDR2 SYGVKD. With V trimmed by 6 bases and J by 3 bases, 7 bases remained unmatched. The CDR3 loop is CAIRGDRVDTGELFF. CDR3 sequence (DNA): TGTGCCATCAGGGGAGACAGGGTGGACACCGGGGAGCTGTTTTTT.

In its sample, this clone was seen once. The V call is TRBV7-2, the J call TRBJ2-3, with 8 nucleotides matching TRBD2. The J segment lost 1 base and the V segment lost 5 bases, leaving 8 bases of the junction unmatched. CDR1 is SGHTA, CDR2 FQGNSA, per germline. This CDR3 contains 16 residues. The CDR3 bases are TGTGCCAGCAGCCCCGCTCGGGGGGGTCGCACAGATACGCAGTATTTT. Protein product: CASSPARGGRTDTQYF. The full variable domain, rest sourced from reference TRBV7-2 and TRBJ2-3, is GAGVSQSPSNKVTEKGKDVELRCDPISGHTALYWYRQSLGQGLEFLIYFQGNSAPDKSGLPSDRFSAERTGGSVSTLTIQRTQQEDSAVYLCASSPARGGRTDTQYFGPGTRLTVL.

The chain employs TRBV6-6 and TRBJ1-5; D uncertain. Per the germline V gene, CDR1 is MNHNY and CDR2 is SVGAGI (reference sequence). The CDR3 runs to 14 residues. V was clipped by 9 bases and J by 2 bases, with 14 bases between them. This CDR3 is CASGGGLGNQPQHF. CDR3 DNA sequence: TGTGCCAGTGGTGGAGGGTTGGGCAATCAGCCCCAGCATTTT.

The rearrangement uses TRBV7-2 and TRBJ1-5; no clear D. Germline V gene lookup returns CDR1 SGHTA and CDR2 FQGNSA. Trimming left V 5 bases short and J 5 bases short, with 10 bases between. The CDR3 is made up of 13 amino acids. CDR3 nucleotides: TGTGCCAGCAGCGTCTCCTCGTATCAGCCCCAGCATTTT. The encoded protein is CASSVSSYQPQHF.

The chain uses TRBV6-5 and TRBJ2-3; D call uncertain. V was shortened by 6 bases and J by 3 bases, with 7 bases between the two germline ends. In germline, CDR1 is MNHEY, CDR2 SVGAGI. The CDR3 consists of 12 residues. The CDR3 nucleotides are TGTGCCAGCAGGTCTACGACAGATACGCAGTATTTT. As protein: CASRSTTDTQYF.

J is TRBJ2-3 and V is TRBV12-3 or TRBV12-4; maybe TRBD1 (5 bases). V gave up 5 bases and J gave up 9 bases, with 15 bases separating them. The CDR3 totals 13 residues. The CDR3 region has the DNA TGTGCCAGCAGTCTACAGACCACAGGCACGCAGTATTTT. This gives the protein CASSLQTTGTQYF.

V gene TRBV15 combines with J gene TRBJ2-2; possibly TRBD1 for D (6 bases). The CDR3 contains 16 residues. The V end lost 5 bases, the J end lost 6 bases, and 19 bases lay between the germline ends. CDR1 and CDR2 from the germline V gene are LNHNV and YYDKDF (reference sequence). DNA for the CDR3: TGTGCCACCAGCCGAGGGACAACCTCACCCCCCGGGGAGCTGTTTTTT. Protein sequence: CATSRGTTSPPGELFF.

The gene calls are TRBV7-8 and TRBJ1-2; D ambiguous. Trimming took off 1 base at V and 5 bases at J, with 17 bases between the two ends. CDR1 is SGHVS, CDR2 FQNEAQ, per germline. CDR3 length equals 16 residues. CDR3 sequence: CASSLGTTGVLYGYTF. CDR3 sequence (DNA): TGTGCCAGCAGCTTAGGGACGACCGGGGTTTTATATGGCTACACCTTC.

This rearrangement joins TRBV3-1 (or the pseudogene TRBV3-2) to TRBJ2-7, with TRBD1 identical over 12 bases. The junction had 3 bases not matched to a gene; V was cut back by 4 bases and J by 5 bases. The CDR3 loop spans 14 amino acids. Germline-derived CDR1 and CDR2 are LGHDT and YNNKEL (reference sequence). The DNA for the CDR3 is TGTGCCAGCAGCCGGGACAGGGGGCCGGACGAGCAGTACTTC. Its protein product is CASSRDRGPDEQYF.

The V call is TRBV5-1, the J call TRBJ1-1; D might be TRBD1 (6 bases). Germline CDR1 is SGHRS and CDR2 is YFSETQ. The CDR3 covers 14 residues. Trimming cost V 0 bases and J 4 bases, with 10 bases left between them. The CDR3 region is CASSLVGGPTEAFF. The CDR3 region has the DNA TGCGCCAGCAGCTTGGTGGGGGGGCCCACTGAAGCTTTCTTT. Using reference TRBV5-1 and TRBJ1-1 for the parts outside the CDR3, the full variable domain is KAGVTQTPRYLIKTRGQQVTLSCSPISGHRSVSWYQQTPGQGLQFLFEYFSETQRNKGNFPGRFSGRQFSNSRSEMNVSTLELGDSALYLCASSLVGGPTEAFFGQGTRLTVV.

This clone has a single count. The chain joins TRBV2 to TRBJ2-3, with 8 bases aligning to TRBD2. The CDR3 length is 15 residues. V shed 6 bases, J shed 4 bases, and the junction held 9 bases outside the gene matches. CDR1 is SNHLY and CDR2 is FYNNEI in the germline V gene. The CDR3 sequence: CASRTSGLAPDTQYF. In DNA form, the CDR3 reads TGTGCCAGCAGGACTTCTGGACTAGCTCCAGATACGCAGTATTTT.

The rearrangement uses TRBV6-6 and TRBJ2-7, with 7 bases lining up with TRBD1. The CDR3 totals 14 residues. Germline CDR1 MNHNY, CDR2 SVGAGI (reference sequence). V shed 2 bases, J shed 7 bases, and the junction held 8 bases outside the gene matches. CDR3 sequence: CASSYRQGGREQYF. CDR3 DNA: TGTGCCAGCAGTTACAGACAGGGTGGTAGAGAGCAGTACTTC.

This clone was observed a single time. CDR3 bases: TGCGCCACCCCACTAGCGGGAGGGTATGAGCAGTTCTTC. Amino acid sequence: CATPLAGGYEQFF. The V and J genes are TRBV5-1 and TRBJ2-1; 13 nucleotides line up with TRBD2. This CDR3 spans 13 amino acids. With 9 bases clipped from V and 8 bases from J, the junction kept 5 bases outside the gene matches. Germline V gene lookup returns CDR1 SGHRS and CDR2 YFSETQ. The full variable domain, its missing parts supplied by reference TRBV5-1 and TRBJ2-1, is KAGVTQTPRYLIKTRGQQVTLSCSPISGHRSVSWYQQTPGQGLQFLFEYFSETQRNKGNFPGRFSGRQFSNSRSEMNVSTLELGDSALYLCATPLAGGYEQFFGPGTRLTVL.

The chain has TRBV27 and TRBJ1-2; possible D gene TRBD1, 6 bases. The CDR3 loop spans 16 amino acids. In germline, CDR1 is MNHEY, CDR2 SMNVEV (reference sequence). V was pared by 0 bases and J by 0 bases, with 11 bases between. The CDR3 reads CASSLSSRGPNYGYTF. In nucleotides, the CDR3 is TGTGCCAGCAGTTTATCCTCCAGGGGACCTAACTATGGCTACACCTTC.

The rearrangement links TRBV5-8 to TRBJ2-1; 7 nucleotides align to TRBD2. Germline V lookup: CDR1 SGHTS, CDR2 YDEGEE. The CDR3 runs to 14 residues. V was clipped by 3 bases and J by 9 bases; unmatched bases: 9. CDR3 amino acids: CASSSTGTTFEQFF. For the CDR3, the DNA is TGTGCCAGCAGCTCGACCGGGACTACCTTTGAGCAGTTCTTC.